This T cell receptor (beta chain) stems from a study of cytomegalovirus exposure and HLA in healthy donors. Germline CDR1 KGHSH, CDR2 LQKENI. V was trimmed by 3 bases and J by 0 bases, leaving 14 bases between them. The CDR3 has 16 residues. A remark on this clone: Its cognate antigen is unknown.

The donors belonged to the approximately 130-subject validation cohort, separate from the roughly 700-subject first cohort. The method was immunoSEQ multiplex PCR; TCRdb's version includes in-frame clones alone and lacks a portion of them. The sample has under 200,000 clones, about 96% seen once; the top ten hold roughly 1%. Regarding the study as a whole: Under in vitro conditions, a few CMV-associated chains were confirmed as specific for CMV antigens. While the bulk of TCR sequences proved rare, some public TCRs turned up in many donors.

This receptor was identified in a woman under 30 in good health and CMV-seronegative. The V gene is TRBV18, the J gene TRBJ2-5; the D gene is possibly TRBD2 (5 bases). The sequencing input was PBMCs. The CDR3 DNA reads as TGTGCCAGCTCACCCGCTAGGAGGACGCACCAAGAGACCCAGTACTTC. Its protein is CASSPARRTHQETQYF.